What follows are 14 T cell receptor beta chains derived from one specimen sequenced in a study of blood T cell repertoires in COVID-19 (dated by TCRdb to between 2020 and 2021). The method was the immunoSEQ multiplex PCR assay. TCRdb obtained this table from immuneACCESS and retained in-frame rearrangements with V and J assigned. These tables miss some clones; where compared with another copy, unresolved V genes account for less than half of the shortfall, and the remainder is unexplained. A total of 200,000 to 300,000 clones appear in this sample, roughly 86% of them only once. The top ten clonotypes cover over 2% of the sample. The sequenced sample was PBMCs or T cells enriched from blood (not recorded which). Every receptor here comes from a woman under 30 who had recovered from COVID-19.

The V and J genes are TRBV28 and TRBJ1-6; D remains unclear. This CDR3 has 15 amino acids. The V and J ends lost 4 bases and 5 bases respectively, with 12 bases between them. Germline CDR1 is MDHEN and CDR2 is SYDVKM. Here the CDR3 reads CASSWTLSHNSPLHF. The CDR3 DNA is TGTGCCAGCAGTTGGACTCTGTCCCATAATTCACCCCTCCACTTT.

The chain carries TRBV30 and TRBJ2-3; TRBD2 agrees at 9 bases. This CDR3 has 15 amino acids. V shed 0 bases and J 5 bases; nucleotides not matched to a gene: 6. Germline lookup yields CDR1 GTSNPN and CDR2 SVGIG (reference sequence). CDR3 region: CAWSVGGGGEDTQYF. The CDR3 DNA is TGTGCCTGGAGTGTAGGAGGCGGGGGGGAAGATACGCAGTATTTT. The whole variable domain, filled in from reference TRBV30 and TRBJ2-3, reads SQTIHQWPATLVQPVGSPLSLECTVEGTSNPNLYWYRQAAGRGLQLLFYSVGIGQISSEVPQNLSASRPQDRQFILSSKKLLLSDSGFYLCAWSVGGGGEDTQYFGPGTRLTVL.

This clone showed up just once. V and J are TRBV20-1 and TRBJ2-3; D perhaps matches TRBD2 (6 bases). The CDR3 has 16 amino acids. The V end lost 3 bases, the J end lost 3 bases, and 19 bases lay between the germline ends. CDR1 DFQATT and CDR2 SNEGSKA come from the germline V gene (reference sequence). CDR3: CSASPSHGSATDTQYF. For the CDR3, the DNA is TGCAGTGCTAGTCCGTCTCACGGGAGTGCGACAGATACGCAGTATTTT.

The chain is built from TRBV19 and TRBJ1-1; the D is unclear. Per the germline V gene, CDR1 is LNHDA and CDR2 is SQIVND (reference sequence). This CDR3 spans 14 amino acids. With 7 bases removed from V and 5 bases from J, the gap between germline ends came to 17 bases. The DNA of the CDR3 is TGTGCCAGTAACTCCCCCCAAGGAGTTACTGAAGCTTTCTTT. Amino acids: CASNSPQGVTEAFF. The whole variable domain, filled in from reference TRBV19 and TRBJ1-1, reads DGGITQSPKYLFRKEGQNVTLSCEQNLNHDAMYWYRQDPGQGLRLIYYSQIVNDFQKGDIAEGYSVSREKKESFPLTVTSAQKNPTAFYLCASNSPQGVTEAFFGQGTRLTVV.

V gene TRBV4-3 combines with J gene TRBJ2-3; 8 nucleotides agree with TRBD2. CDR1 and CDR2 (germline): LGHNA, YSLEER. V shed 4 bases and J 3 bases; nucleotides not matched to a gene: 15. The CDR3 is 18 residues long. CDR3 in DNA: TGCGCCAGCAGCCCAATTACTACCGGGACTAGAGCAACAGATACGCAGTATTTT. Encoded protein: CASSPITTGTRATDTQYF.

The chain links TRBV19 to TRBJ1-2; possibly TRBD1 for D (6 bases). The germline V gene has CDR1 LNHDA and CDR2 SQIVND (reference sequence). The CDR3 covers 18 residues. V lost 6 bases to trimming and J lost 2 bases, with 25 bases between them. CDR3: CASSPPFHWTVENYGYTF. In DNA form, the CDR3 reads TGTGCCAGTAGCCCCCCCTTTCATTGGACAGTTGAGAACTATGGCTACACCTTC.

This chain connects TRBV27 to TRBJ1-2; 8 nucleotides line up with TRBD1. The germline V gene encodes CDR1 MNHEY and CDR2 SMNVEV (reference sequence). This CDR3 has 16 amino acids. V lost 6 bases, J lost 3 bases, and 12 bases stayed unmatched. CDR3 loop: CASSRKRQGQHYGYTF. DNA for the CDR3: TGTGCCAGCAGCAGAAAAAGACAGGGGCAGCACTATGGCTACACCTTC.

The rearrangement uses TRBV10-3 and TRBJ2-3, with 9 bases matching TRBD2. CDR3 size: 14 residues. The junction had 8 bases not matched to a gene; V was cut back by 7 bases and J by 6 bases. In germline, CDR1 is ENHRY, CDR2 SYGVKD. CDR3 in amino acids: CAITEQRGVDTQYF. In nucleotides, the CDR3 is TGTGCCATCACCGAACAGCGGGGGGTGGATACGCAGTATTTT.

The CDR3 sequence is CASSSGSTDTQYF. The CDR3 bases are TGTGCCAGCAGTAGCGGGAGCACAGATACGCAGTATTTT. This sequence joins TRBV12-3 or TRBV12-4 and TRBJ2-3; D is possibly TRBD2 (6 bases). Trimming stripped 5 bases from V and 0 bases from J, with 6 bases between. This CDR3 is built from 13 residues.

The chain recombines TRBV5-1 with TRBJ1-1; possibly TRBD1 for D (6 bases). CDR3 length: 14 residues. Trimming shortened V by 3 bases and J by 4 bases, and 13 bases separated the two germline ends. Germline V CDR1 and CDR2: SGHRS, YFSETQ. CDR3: CASSYAGEITEAFF. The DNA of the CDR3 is TGCGCCAGCAGCTACGCAGGGGAGATCACTGAAGCTTTCTTT.

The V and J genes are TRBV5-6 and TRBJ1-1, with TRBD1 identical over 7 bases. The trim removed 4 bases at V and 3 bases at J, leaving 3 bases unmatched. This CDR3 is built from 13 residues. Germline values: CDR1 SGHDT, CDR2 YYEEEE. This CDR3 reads CASSPDRDTEAFF. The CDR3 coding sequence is TGTGCCAGCAGCCCTGACAGGGACACTGAAGCTTTCTTT.

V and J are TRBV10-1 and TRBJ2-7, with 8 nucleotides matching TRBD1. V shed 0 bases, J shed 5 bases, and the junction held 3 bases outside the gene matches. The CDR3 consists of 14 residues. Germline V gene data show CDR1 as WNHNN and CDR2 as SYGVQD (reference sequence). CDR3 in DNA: TGCGCCAGCAGTGAGTCGGGACAGGAGGACGAGCAGTACTTC. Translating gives CASSESGQEDEQYF.

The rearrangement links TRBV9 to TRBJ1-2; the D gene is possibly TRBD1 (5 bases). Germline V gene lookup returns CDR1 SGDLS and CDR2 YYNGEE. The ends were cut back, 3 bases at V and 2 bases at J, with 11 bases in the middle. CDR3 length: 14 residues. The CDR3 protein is CASSEGYRNYGYTF. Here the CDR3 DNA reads TGTGCCAGCAGCGAGGGGTACAGGAACTATGGCTACACCTTC.

The CDR3 sequence: CASSKSKREKLFF. The CDR3 DNA sequence: TGTGCCAGTAGTAAATCTAAGAGGGAAAAACTGTTTTTT. The V call is TRBV19, the J call TRBJ1-4, with D unresolved. There are 13 residues in the CDR3. Trimming took 4 bases from V and 8 from J, leaving 11 bases between them. The germline V gene encodes CDR1 LNHDA and CDR2 SQIVND (reference sequence).